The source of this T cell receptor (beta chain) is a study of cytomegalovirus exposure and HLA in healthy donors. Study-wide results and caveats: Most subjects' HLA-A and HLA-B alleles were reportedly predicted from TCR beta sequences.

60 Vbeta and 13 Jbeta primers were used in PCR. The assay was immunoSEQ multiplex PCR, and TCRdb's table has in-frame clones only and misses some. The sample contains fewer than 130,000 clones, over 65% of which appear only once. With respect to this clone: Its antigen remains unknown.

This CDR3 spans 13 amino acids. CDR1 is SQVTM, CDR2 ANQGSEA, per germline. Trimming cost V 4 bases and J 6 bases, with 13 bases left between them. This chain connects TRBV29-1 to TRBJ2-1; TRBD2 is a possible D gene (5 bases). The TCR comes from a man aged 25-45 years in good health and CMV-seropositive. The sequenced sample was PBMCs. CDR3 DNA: TGCAGCGTTGGGTTTGGACTTGGCAATGAGCAGTTCTTC. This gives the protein CSVGFGLGNEQFF.